Detailed here is one T cell receptor beta chain. Antigen unknown. A read error is possible here, since a much larger clone lies one base away. This sample was included in a study of tumor and adjacent non-tumor tissue in lung cancer. The wider study: There were around eleven adenocarcinoma, 2 squamous cell carcinoma and 1 small cell lung cancer cases. Whole-study findings and limits: Shorter survival was associated with higher TCR diversity in tumors. Normal lung showed higher cumulative top 100 clone frequency than tumor.

RNA was extracted from bulk tissue without any cell sorting. Newly diagnosed lung cancer patients had thoracic surgery in China, August–late 2014, without prior chemotherapy. A modified ARM-PCR protocol with three rounds of nested PCR amplified TCRbeta. Using its own MiXCR run on the multiplex PCR reads, TCRdb lists one record per CDR3 protein. Of approximately 75,000 distinct CDR3 sequences listed, over 70% are singletons. The CDR3 is 13 residues long. Sequencing input: lung tumor tissue. The V call is TRBV21-1, the J call TRBJ1-1. TRBV21-1 is deemed a pseudogene. The receptor's source is a woman between 50 and 59 years old with non-small cell lung cancer. The CDR3 DNA sequence: TGTGCCAGCAGCAACTATCTGGAAACTGAAGCTTTCTTT. Amino acid sequence: CASSNYLETEAFF.